These 19 T cell receptor beta chains were sequenced from one sample in a study of blood T cell repertoires in COVID-19. Clones were read by immunoSEQ multiplex PCR, and TCRdb kept only the in-frame ones, dropping some. Of more than 200,000 clones listed, about 87% are singletons. The source material was peripheral blood. These receptors were taken from a woman aged 55 to 70 with COVID-19, enrolled during active disease.

The J gene is TRBJ2-7, the V gene TRBV3-1 (or the pseudogene TRBV3-2); 7 nucleotides match TRBD2. The CDR3 runs to 15 residues. V gave up 4 bases and J gave up 2 bases; unmatched junction bases: 8. Germline CDR1 is LGHDT and CDR2 is YNNKEL (reference sequence). CDR3 bases: TGTGCCAGCAGCCCCGGCGGGCTAGCGGCCTACGAGCAGTACTTC. It encodes CASSPGGLAAYEQYF.

Written as DNA, the CDR3 is TGTGCCAGCTCACCGGGACTAGCGGGACACAATGAGCAGTTCTTC. Translation: CASSPGLAGHNEQFF. The V and J genes are TRBV18 and TRBJ2-1; 13 positions agree with TRBD2. J gave up 5 bases and V 3 bases, and 1 base lay outside the gene matches. The CDR3 sequence is 15 residues long. Germline loops: CDR1 KGHSH, CDR2 LQKENI.

This chain joins TRBV15 and TRBJ2-1; 8 bases map to TRBD2. Germline CDR1 LNHNV, CDR2 YYDKDF (reference sequence). V shed 0 bases and J 2 bases; nucleotides not matched to a gene: 9. The CDR3 is 18 amino acids. CDR3 region: CATSRDLGSGATYNEQFF. The CDR3, as DNA: TGTGCCACCAGCAGAGATCTTGGTAGCGGGGCCACCTACAATGAGCAGTTCTTC. Looking up the rest from reference TRBV15 and TRBJ2-1 gives the full variable domain: DAMVIQNPRYQVTQFGKPVTLSCSQTLNHNVMYWYQQKSSQAPKLLFHYYDKDFNNEADTPDNFQSRRPNTSFCFLDIRSPGLGDTAMYLCATSRDLGSGATYNEQFFGPGTRLTVL.

This clone has a handful of counts. The chain recombines TRBV27 with TRBJ1-2; D is perhaps TRBD1 (6 bases). This CDR3 comprises 13 residues. Trimming cost V 0 bases and J 10 bases, with 12 bases left between them. Per the germline V gene, CDR1 is MNHEY and CDR2 is SMNVEV (reference sequence). CDR3 sequence (DNA): TGTGCCAGCAGTTTATCAGGTCAGGGGCCCTACACCTTC. This codes for CASSLSGQGPYTF.

The chain uses TRBV6-2 or TRBV6-3 and TRBJ1-2; no firm D call. V was pared by 0 bases and J by 8 bases, with 10 bases between. Germline CDR1 reads MNHEY; CDR2 reads SVGEGT. CDR3 length equals 13 residues. CDR3 DNA: TGTGCCAGCAGTTACTCGCCAAATCGGGGCTACACCTTC. Its protein product is CASSYSPNRGYTF.

The chain joins TRBV11-2 to TRBJ1-1, with a weak D call TRBD1 (6 bases). V dropped 4 bases and J dropped 1 base, with 7 bases sitting between them. In germline, CDR1 is SGHAT, CDR2 FQNNGV. The CDR3 is 13 amino acids. The chain's CDR3 is CASSSDRNTEAFF. CDR3 bases: TGTGCCAGCAGCTCGGACAGGAACACTGAAGCTTTCTTT.

The chain joins TRBV5-1 to TRBJ1-2, with 9 bases fitting TRBD1. J lost 7 bases, V lost 4 bases, and 5 bases had no gene match. This CDR3 contains 13 residues. CDR1 and CDR2 (germline): SGHRS, YFSETQ. CDR3 nucleotide sequence: TGCGCCAGCAGCCCCGACAGGGGGGGTGGCTACACCTTC. Its protein is CASSPDRGGGYTF.

The chain couples TRBV4-3 to TRBJ2-3, with 12 positions matching TRBD2. Per the germline V gene, CDR1 is LGHNA and CDR2 is YSLEER. With 0 bases clipped from V and 5 bases from J, the junction kept 6 bases outside the gene matches. CDR3 length equals 17 residues. CDR3 residues: CASSQDWTSGARDTQYF. The CDR3 nucleotides are TGCGCCAGCAGCCAAGACTGGACTAGCGGGGCACGAGATACGCAGTATTTT.

This chain links TRBV27 with TRBJ2-5; the match to TRBD1 covers 9 bases. Germline CDR1 and CDR2: MNHEY and SMNVEV (reference sequence). This CDR3 spans 16 amino acids. With 5 bases clipped from V and 4 bases from J, the junction kept 11 bases outside the gene matches. The CDR3 spells CASSPLPGTGRETQYF. CDR3 nucleotides: TGTGCCAGCAGTCCCCTCCCCGGGACAGGGAGAGAGACCCAGTACTTC.

The chain links TRBV5-6 to TRBJ2-1; 8 bases map to TRBD2. The V gene's germline CDR1 is SGHDT and CDR2 YYEEEE. This CDR3 is built from 16 residues. The V segment lost 0 bases and the J segment 4 bases; nucleotides outside the gene matches: 6. This CDR3 reads CASSLVDSGIYNEQFF. The CDR3 DNA follows: TGTGCCAGCAGCTTGGTTGATAGCGGGATATACAATGAGCAGTTCTTC.

The chain carries TRBV7-2 and TRBJ2-3; 11 nucleotides line up with TRBD2. Germline V gene lookup returns CDR1 SGHTA and CDR2 FQGNSA. Trimming cost V 3 bases and J 3 bases; bases outside gene matches: 5. The CDR3 totals 16 residues. CDR3 amino acids: CASSFRLAGRTDTQYF. In DNA form, the CDR3 reads TGTGCCAGCAGCTTTAGACTAGCGGGAAGGACAGATACGCAGTATTTT.

The V gene is TRBV11-2, the J gene TRBJ1-1, with a tentative D call TRBD1 (6 bases). This CDR3 comprises 13 residues. Trimming cost V 0 bases and J 11 bases, with 13 bases left between them. Germline CDR1 reads SGHAT; CDR2 reads FQNNGV. Written as DNA, the CDR3 is TGTGCCAGCAGCTTAGAGGTGCGGGGGCACGCTTTCTTT. Residues: CASSLEVRGHAFF.

The chain has TRBV9 and TRBJ2-3; a possible D gene is TRBD1 (5 bases). The CDR3 runs to 15 residues. Germline V gives CDR1 SGDLS, CDR2 YYNGEE. V lost 5 bases and J 3 bases, leaving 16 bases between the germline ends. This chain's CDR3 is CASSYYQGITDTQYF. CDR3 sequence (DNA): TGTGCCAGCAGTTATTATCAGGGAATTACAGATACGCAGTATTTT.

The V and J genes are TRBV12-3 or TRBV12-4 and TRBJ1-5, with D unresolved. Trimming removed 6 bases from V and 6 bases from J, with 9 bases in between. This CDR3 is 12 amino acids long. CDR3: CASRSLSQPQHF. The CDR3 DNA sequence: TGTGCCAGCAGATCCCTGTCTCAGCCCCAGCATTTT.

V and J are TRBV7-9 and TRBJ1-1, with 8 bases aligning to TRBD1. Germline CDR1 reads SEHNR; CDR2 reads FQNEAQ (reference sequence). CDR3 length: 13 amino acids. The V segment lost 5 bases and the J segment 4 bases; nucleotides outside the gene matches: 3. CDR3 nucleotide sequence: TGTGCCAGCAGCCTAACAGGGGGCACTGAAGCTTTCTTT. Translated: CASSLTGGTEAFF.

This chain links TRBV3-1 (or the pseudogene TRBV3-2) with TRBJ2-7; tentatively, D is TRBD1 (6 bases). This CDR3 region has 15 residues. V lost 1 base to trimming and J lost 1 base, with 11 bases between them. Germline V lookup: CDR1 LGHDT, CDR2 YNNKEL (reference sequence). The CDR3 DNA follows: TGTGCCAGCAGCCAAGGACCAGGGGATTCCTACGAGCAGTACTTC. Its protein product is CASSQGPGDSYEQYF.

This clone was seen only once. V is TRBV3-1 (or the pseudogene TRBV3-2) and J is TRBJ2-5, with TRBD1 as a possible D gene (6 bases). V lost 0 bases, J lost 5 bases, and 19 bases lay in between. CDR1 and CDR2 (germline): LGHDT, YNNKEL (reference sequence). The CDR3 has 17 amino acids. The CDR3 nucleotides are TGTGCCAGCAGCCAAGATCGGTGGCAGGGGAAGAAGGAGACCCAGTACTTC. Residues: CASSQDRWQGKKETQYF.

The chain employs TRBV28 and TRBJ1-1; TRBD1 is a possible D gene (6 bases). Germline loops: CDR1 MDHEN, CDR2 SYDVKM. V dropped 6 bases and J dropped 11 bases, with 16 bases sitting between them. The CDR3 covers 12 residues. The CDR3 sequence: CASRSTGHKAFF. As DNA, the CDR3 is TGTGCCAGCAGAAGTACGGGACACAAGGCTTTCTTT.

This clone was seen just once. The chain links TRBV6-6 to TRBJ1-6; TRBD1 agrees at 8 bases. There are 16 residues in the CDR3. CDR1 MNHNY and CDR2 SVGAGI come from the germline V gene (reference sequence). Trimming cost V 4 bases and J 9 bases; bases outside gene matches: 11. DNA of the CDR3: TGTGCCAGCAGTTCCCCTCCCGACAGGGGCCCTTCACCCCTCCACTTT. It specifies CASSSPPDRGPSPLHF.